This TCR beta chain was identified during a study of T-cell memory formation after mild COVID-19. Study as a whole: TCR clustering was largely donor specific.

TCRdb itself ran the 5' RACE reads through MiXCR, one entry per CDR3 protein. The table records 250,000 or so distinct CDR3 sequences, over 15% of them present only once. Study findings and constraints: Clones contracting over day 15 to 85 were CD4/CD8 balanced, with later expanders leaning CD4+. CD4+ contracting clones were mainly CM and EM; CD8+ ones, EMRA. The study detected some responding clones in pre-infection memory, suggesting cross-reactive memory joined.

CDR3 size: 18 residues. Only a few counts were recorded for this clonotype. The antigen is undetermined. The gene calls are TRBV21-1 and TRBJ2-7; the table assigns TRBD1, which was not confirmed against the DNA. TRBV21-1 counts as a pseudogene. The sequenced material came from PBMCs or a T cell subset sorted from them (not recorded which). This sequence originates from a man aged 18 to 30 who had mild COVID-19 (a few samples of this study predate the infection). Cell type and time point are not known. The CDR3 protein is CASSKWVRAGRDRYEQYF. DNA for the CDR3: TGTGCCAGCAGCAAATGGGTACGCGCGGGCAGGGATCGCTACGAGCAGTACTTC.